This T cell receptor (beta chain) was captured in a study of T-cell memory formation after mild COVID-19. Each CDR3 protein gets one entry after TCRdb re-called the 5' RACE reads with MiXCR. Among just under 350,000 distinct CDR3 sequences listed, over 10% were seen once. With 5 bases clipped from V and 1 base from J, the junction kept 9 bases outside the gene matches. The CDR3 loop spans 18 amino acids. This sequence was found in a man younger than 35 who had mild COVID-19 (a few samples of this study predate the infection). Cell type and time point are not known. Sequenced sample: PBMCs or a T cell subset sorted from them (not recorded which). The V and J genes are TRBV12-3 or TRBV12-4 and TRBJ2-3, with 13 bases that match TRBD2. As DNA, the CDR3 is TGTGCCAGCAGTCTACTAGCGGGGGGGCCGTCCGGCACAGATACGCAGTATTTT. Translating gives CASSLLAGGPSGTDTQYF.